This is a list of T cell receptor beta chains from one sample in a study of blood T cells in healthy people across ages. TCRdb fed the 5' RACE reads into MiXCR, producing one record per CDR3 protein. Of 910,000 or so distinct CDR3 sequences in the sample, approximately 50% are singletons; the top ten hold 20% to 25%. The sequencing input was blood. The receptor source for this set is an older woman in good health. CDR3s include the opening cysteine and the closing phenylalanine or tryptophan. Each record gives: J gene, V gene, clone size, D gene, CDR3 protein, CDR3 DNA. A D gene is named only where the DNA matches it firmly. The size field is filled for only some rows; it gives once, few, many or a size class.

TRBJ1-5,TRBV20-1,NA,TRBD1,CSARPPQGGGQPQHF,TGCAGTGCTAGACCACCTCAGGGGGGTGGGCAGCCCCAGCATTTT
TRBJ2-7,TRBV18,many,TRBD1,CASSPGTGTYEQYF,TGTGCCAGCAGCCCCGGGACAGGGACCTACGAGCAGTACTTC
TRBJ2-7,TRBV3-1,many,TRBD2,CASRPGTSVYEQYF,TGTGCCAGCAGACCCGGGACTAGCGTTTACGAGCAGTACTTC
TRBJ2-1,TRBV27,NA,NA,CASSLLAGFDEQFF,TGTGCCAGCAGTTTACTCGCAGGGTTCGATGAGCAGTTCTTC
TRBJ2-7,TRBV12-3/TRBV12-4,NA,NA,CASSWGAASSYEQYF,TGTGCCAGCAGTTGGGGAGCCGCGAGCTCCTACGAGCAGTACTTC
TRBJ2-7,TRBV7-6,NA,TRBD2,CASSLGRGRVPYEQYF,TGTGCCAGCAGCCTCGGCCGCGGGAGGGTACCCTACGAGCAGTACTTC
TRBJ2-5,TRBV7-9,NA,NA,CASSWSVQETQYF,TGTGCCAGCAGCTGGAGCGTCCAAGAGACCCAGTACTTC
TRBJ2-3,TRBV2,NA,TRBD2,CARGYSGDTDTQYF,TGTGCCAGGGGGTATAGCGGGGACACAGATACGCAGTATTTT
TRBJ2-7,TRBV28,NA,NA,CASSPYGTIYEQYF,TGTGCCAGCAGTCCCTACGGGACAATCTACGAGCAGTACTTC
TRBJ1-2,TRBV20-1,NA,TRBD1,CSARVSVGQGKGGYTF,TGCAGTGCTAGAGTCAGTGTCGGACAGGGGAAGGGTGGCTACACCTTC
TRBJ2-1,TRBV12-3/TRBV12-4,NA,TRBD2,CASSLNMGLAGNEQFF,TGTGCCAGCAGTTTAAACATGGGACTAGCGGGAAACGAGCAGTTCTTC
TRBJ2-5,TRBV5-1,few,NA,CASRQYQETQYF,TGCGCCAGCCGACAGTACCAAGAGACCCAGTACTTC
TRBJ2-1,TRBV19,NA,NA,CASSRKYNEQFF,TGTGCCAGTAGTAGGAAGTACAATGAGCAGTTCTTC
TRBJ2-1,TRBV27,NA,TRBD2,CASSLNLAGLSYNEQFF,TGTGCCAGCAGTTTGAACTTAGCGGGGCTCTCCTACAATGAGCAGTTCTTC
TRBJ2-7,TRBV7-2,NA,TRBD1,CASSFAGQGAPYEQYF,TGTGCCAGCAGCTTTGCGGGACAGGGGGCTCCCTACGAGCAGTACTTC
TRBJ2-5,TRBV3-1,NA,NA,CASSRQQAMETQYF,TGTGCCAGCAGCCGACAACAGGCGATGGAGACCCAGTACTTC
TRBJ2-3,TRBV12-3/TRBV12-4,NA,TRBD2,CASSLWRESADTQYF,TGTGCCAGCAGTTTATGGCGGGAGAGTGCAGATACGCAGTATTTT
TRBJ1-4,TRBV7-2,NA,TRBD1,CASSTTGGATNEKLFF,TGTGCCAGCAGCACGACAGGGGGGGCAACTAATGAAAAACTGTTTTTT
TRBJ1-1,TRBV4-2,NA,NA,CASRPSYNTEAFF,TGTGCCAGCAGGCCTAGTTATAACACTGAAGCTTTCTTT
TRBJ2-7,TRBV6-1,NA,TRBD1,CASVKKQGAVYEQYF,TGTGCCAGCGTGAAAAAACAGGGGGCAGTCTACGAGCAGTACTTC
TRBJ2-7,TRBV29-1,NA,NA,CSVGANEQYF,TGCAGCGTTGGGGCCAATGAGCAGTACTTC
TRBJ2-1,TRBV7-9,few,NA,CASSLPPSAVEVSYNEQFF,TGTGCCAGCAGCCTCCCCCCCTCAGCGGTTGAGGTGAGCTACAATGAGCAGTTCTTC
TRBJ1-5,TRBV18,few,NA,CASSPRMRDGQPQHF,TGTGCCAGCTCACCAAGGATGCGGGATGGTCAGCCCCAGCATTTT
TRBJ2-1,TRBV10-3,NA,NA,CAISQGESNRKFF,TGTGCCATCAGTCAGGGTGAGAGTAATAGAAAGTTCTTC
TRBJ2-7,TRBV5-1,many,NA,CASSSNYEQYF,TGTGCCAGCAGTTCGAACTACGAGCAGTACTTC
TRBJ2-7,TRBV5-1,NA,TRBD2,CASSLVLAGGPTDEQYF,TGCGCCAGCAGCTTGGTCCTAGCGGGAGGGCCAACCGACGAGCAGTACTTC
TRBJ1-5,TRBV4-1,once,TRBD1,CASSLISGGQPQHF,TGCGCCAGCAGCCTAATCTCAGGGGGACAGCCCCAGCATTTT
TRBJ1-6,TRBV27,NA,TRBD1,CASSLQGAMNSPLHF,TGTGCCAGCAGTTTACAGGGGGCTATGAATTCACCCCTCCACTTT
TRBJ1-1,TRBV20-1,NA,TRBD1,CSARGRDRGTEAFF,TGCAGTGCTAGAGGTCGGGACAGGGGCACTGAAGCTTTCTTT
TRBJ2-3,TRBV6-6,NA,NA,CASSYSRTPRTQYF,TGTGCCAGCAGTTACTCGCGGACGCCACGTACGCAGTATTTT
TRBJ2-1,TRBV12-3/TRBV12-4,NA,NA,CASSSGIALTNEQFF,TGTGCCAGCAGTTCCGGGATAGCGTTGACCAATGAGCAGTTCTTC
TRBJ2-6,TRBV9,NA,NA,CASSVGQKLSGANVLTF,TGTGCCAGCAGCGTAGGACAGAAATTATCTGGGGCCAACGTCCTGACTTTC
TRBJ1-5,TRBV11-2,NA,NA,CASSLSSDSNQPQHF,TGTGCCAGCAGCTTGAGTTCGGATAGCAATCAGCCCCAGCATTTT
TRBJ2-7,TRBV27,few,NA,CASSFDHEQYF,TGTGCCAGCAGTTTTGATCACGAGCAGTACTTC
TRBJ2-7,TRBV27,few,NA,CASGLSGSYEQYF,TGTGCCAGCGGGCTCTCGGGCTCCTACGAGCAGTACTTC
TRBJ2-1,TRBV20-1,NA,NA,CSGQRRSKYANEQFF,TGCAGTGGTCAACGCCGGTCTAAATACGCCAATGAGCAGTTCTTC
TRBJ2-7,TRBV20-1,few,NA,CSASGGSSYEQYF,TGCAGTGCTTCAGGGGGGAGCTCCTACGAGCAGTACTTC
TRBJ1-2,TRBV27,NA,TRBD1,CASSLSWDRRYGYTF,TGTGCCAGCAGTTTAAGTTGGGACAGGAGATATGGCTACACCTTC
TRBJ1-1,TRBV7-6,few,NA,CASSLSQNTEAFF,TGTGCCAGCAGCTTATCCCAGAACACTGAAGCTTTCTTT
TRBJ2-4,TRBV7-8,NA,TRBD1,CASSPGTGGFGQYF,TGTGCCAGCAGCCCCGGGACAGGGGGCTTCGGGCAGTACTTC
TRBJ2-7,TRBV27,NA,NA,CAIRTSGYEQYF,TGTGCCATAAGGACATCCGGCTACGAGCAGTACTTC
TRBJ2-7,TRBV27,NA,TRBD2,CASSFYTGLAYNEQYF,TGTGCCAGCAGCTTTTATACGGGACTAGCGTACAATGAGCAGTACTTC
TRBJ1-4,TRBV14,NA,NA,CASSPLNSASNEKLFF,TGTGCCAGCAGTCCACTAAATAGTGCAAGTAATGAAAAACTGTTTTTT
TRBJ2-7,TRBV27,NA,TRBD2,CATGLAGVHEQYF,TGTGCCACCGGACTAGCGGGAGTCCACGAGCAGTACTTC
TRBJ2-1,TRBV20-1,NA,NA,CSARPGCSYNEQFF,TGCAGTGCTAGGCCCGGGTGCTCCTACAATGAGCAGTTCTTC
TRBJ2-1,TRBV29-1,few,NA,CSAMGAPRDYLNEQFF,TGCAGCGCTATGGGGGCCCCCCGGGACTATCTCAATGAGCAGTTCTTC
TRBJ2-5,TRBV7-8,few,NA,CASSLMGDLSFLQETQYF,TGTGCCAGCAGCTTAATGGGGGATCTTTCCTTTCTCCAAGAGACCCAGTACTTC
TRBJ2-1,TRBV5-1,NA,NA,CASSSSRPRNNEQFF,TGCGCCAGCAGCTCGTCCCGCCCTAGGAACAATGAGCAGTTCTTC
TRBJ2-1,TRBV20-1,NA,TRBD2,CSASRTSGRNEQFF,TGCAGTGCTAGTCGCACTAGCGGGAGGAATGAGCAGTTCTTC
TRBJ1-1,TRBV3-1,NA,TRBD1,CASSQRTGGGTEAFF,TGTGCCAGCAGCCAACGGACAGGAGGGGGGACTGAAGCTTTCTTT
TRBJ2-1,TRBV11-2,NA,NA,CASSLGVLYEQFF,TGTGCCAGCAGCTTAGGAGTTCTCTACGAGCAGTTCTTC
TRBJ2-7,TRBV27,NA,NA,CAGSPQGGIYEQYF,TGTGCCGGCAGTCCGCAGGGGGGGATCTACGAGCAGTACTTC
TRBJ2-7,TRBV5-1,NA,TRBD2,CASSLVGSGAYEQYF,TGCGCCAGCAGCTTGGTTGGTAGCGGGGCCTACGAGCAGTACTTC
TRBJ2-1,TRBV20-1,NA,NA,CSARTQGSNEQFF,TGCAGTGCTAGAACACAGGGTAGTAATGAGCAGTTCTTC
TRBJ2-2,TRBV4-1,NA,NA,CASSQEFRVGTGELFF,TGCGCCAGCAGCCAAGAATTCAGGGTGGGCACCGGGGAGCTGTTTTTT
TRBJ2-7,TRBV7-3,few,TRBD1,CASSLNGGQGYEQYF,TGTGCCAGCAGCTTAAATGGAGGACAGGGGTACGAGCAGTACTTC
TRBJ1-6,TRBV27,NA,NA,CASCTDRLGGSPLHF,TGTGCCAGCTGCACGGACAGACTTGGAGGATCACCCCTCCACTTT